Listed below are T cell receptor beta chains from one sample, sequenced in a study of blood T cell repertoires in COVID-19. The data were produced by immunoSEQ multiplex PCR, yet TCRdb's version contains in-frame clones alone and is incomplete. The sample has about 160,000 clones, approximately 84% seen once; the top ten hold roughly 2.3%. The sequencing input was peripheral blood. The receptor set was obtained from a man between 65 and 85 years old with acute or convalescent COVID-19. Each CDR3 is given with its conserved first and last residue. D genes are given only for firm matches. The size of a clone is reported for some rows only, either as once, few or many, or as a class for expanded clones.

CDR3: CASSKPPADRGNYEQYF; DNA: TGTGCCAGCAGCAAACCCCCTGCGGACAGGGGAAACTACGAGCAGTACTTC; V: TRBV21-1; size: -; J: TRBJ2-7; D: -; length: 17
CDR3: CASSPKGTMNSYGYTF; DNA: TGTGCCAGCAGCCCGAAGGGGACAATGAATTCCTATGGCTACACCTTC; V: TRBV14; size: -; J: TRBJ1-2; D: -; length: 16
CDR3: CASRQGGSYGYTF; DNA: TGTGCCAGCAGGCAAGGGGGAAGCTATGGCTACACCTTC; V: TRBV2; size: few; J: TRBJ1-2; D: -; length: 13
CDR3: CASSQPRRAEAFF; DNA: TGTGCCAGCAGCCAGCCTCGGCGGGCTGAAGCTTTCTTT; V: TRBV3-1/TRBV3-2; size: -; J: TRBJ1-1; D: -; length: 13
CDR3: CASSYNQGWADTQYF; DNA: TGTGCCAGCAGCTACAACCAGGGGTGGGCAGATACGCAGTATTTT; V: TRBV5-4; size: once; J: TRBJ2-3; D: -; length: 15
CDR3: CASSQDPGTSGSPYNEQFF; DNA: TGCGCCAGCAGCCAAGATCCCGGGACTAGCGGGAGTCCCTACAATGAGCAGTTCTTC; V: TRBV4-1; size: -; J: TRBJ2-1; D: TRBD2; length: 19
CDR3: CASSIANRNYGYTF; DNA: TGTGCCAGTAGTATAGCAAACAGGAACTATGGCTACACCTTC; V: TRBV19; size: -; J: TRBJ1-2; D: -; length: 14
CDR3: CASSGGSNYGYTF; DNA: TGTGCCAGCAGCGGAGGATCTAACTATGGCTACACCTTC; V: TRBV9; size: -; J: TRBJ1-2; D: -; length: 13
CDR3: CASNQGGSGTQYF; DNA: TGTGCCAGCAACCAAGGAGGGTCTGGGACCCAGTACTTC; V: TRBV3-1/TRBV3-2; size: once; J: TRBJ2-5; D: -; length: 13
CDR3: CATSNGGTLVYEQYF; DNA: TGTGCCACCAGCAACGGTGGGACACTCGTCTACGAGCAGTACTTC; V: TRBV15; size: -; J: TRBJ2-7; D: -; length: 15
CDR3: CASSPRGSSYNEQFF; DNA: TGTGCCAGCTCACCCCGGGGTAGCTCCTACAATGAGCAGTTCTTC; V: TRBV18; size: -; J: TRBJ2-1; D: -; length: 15
CDR3: CASSLPQGLHDGYTF; DNA: TGTGCCAGCAGTTTGCCCCAGGGTCTTCACGATGGCTACACCTTC; V: TRBV28; size: -; J: TRBJ1-2; D: -; length: 15
CDR3: CSVGAGTNEKLFF; DNA: TGCAGCGTTGGGGCAGGGACTAATGAAAAACTGTTTTTT; V: TRBV29-1; size: -; J: TRBJ1-4; D: -; length: 13
CDR3: CASSYPGLAGGVEQYF; DNA: TGTGCCAGCAGTTACCCCGGACTAGCGGGAGGGGTCGAGCAGTACTTC; V: TRBV6-5; size: -; J: TRBJ2-7; D: TRBD2; length: 16
CDR3: CASSSEVQGATF; DNA: TGTGCCAGCAGCTCGGAAGTCCAGGGGGCCACCTTC; V: TRBV5-8; size: -; J: TRBJ1-2; D: TRBD1; length: 12
CDR3: CASTQDIYTDTQYF; DNA: TGCGCCAGCACGCAGGACATTTACACAGATACGCAGTATTTT; V: TRBV5-1; size: -; J: TRBJ2-3; D: -; length: 14
CDR3: CASSAIRGHSGNTIYF; DNA: TGTGCCAGCAGCGCCATCCGGGGTCATTCTGGAAACACCATATATTTT; V: TRBV7-2; size: once; J: TRBJ1-3; D: -; length: 16
CDR3: CASSTGGYQETQYF; DNA: TGCGCCAGCAGCACGGGGGGATACCAAGAGACCCAGTACTTC; V: TRBV5-1; size: -; J: TRBJ2-5; D: TRBD2; length: 14
CDR3: CASPLRSSYNEQFF; DNA: TGTGCCAGCCCCCTCCGGAGCTCCTACAATGAGCAGTTCTTC; V: TRBV2; size: -; J: TRBJ2-1; D: -; length: 14
CDR3: CASSESKGPAPGNEKLFF; DNA: TGCGCCAGCAGTGAGTCGAAAGGTCCGGCCCCGGGTAATGAAAAACTGTTTTTT; V: TRBV10-1; size: -; J: TRBJ1-4; D: -; length: 18
CDR3: CASSPTGTGGLDGELFF; DNA: TGTGCCAGCAGCCCGACCGGGACAGGGGGCTTAGATGGGGAGCTGTTTTTT; V: TRBV5-6; size: -; J: TRBJ2-2; D: TRBD1; length: 17
CDR3: CASSYWGLASYEQYF; DNA: TGTGCCAGCAGTTACTGGGGACTCGCCTCCTACGAGCAGTACTTC; V: TRBV6-2/TRBV6-3; size: -; J: TRBJ2-7; D: -; length: 15
CDR3: CASSLGSSVGYGYTF; DNA: TGTGCCAGCAGCTTGGGAAGTTCGGTCGGCTATGGCTACACCTTC; V: TRBV5-6; size: -; J: TRBJ1-2; D: -; length: 15
CDR3: CASSWSGRGDTQYF; DNA: TGTGCCAGCAGTTGGAGCGGGAGGGGGGATACGCAGTATTTT; V: TRBV6-5; size: -; J: TRBJ2-3; D: TRBD2; length: 14
CDR3: CASSPKGTSHQPQHF; DNA: TGTGCCAGTAGTCCGAAAGGGACTTCACACCAGCCCCAGCATTTT; V: TRBV19; size: -; J: TRBJ1-5; D: -; length: 15
CDR3: CASSSGQMNTGELFF; DNA: TGTGCCAGCAGCTCCGGACAGATGAACACCGGGGAGCTGTTTTTT; V: TRBV28; size: -; J: TRBJ2-2; D: -; length: 15
CDR3: CASSWVAGGNEQYF; DNA: TGTGCCAGCAGTTGGGTAGCGGGAGGAAACGAGCAGTACTTC; V: TRBV2; size: -; J: TRBJ2-7; D: TRBD2; length: 14
CDR3: CASSRTGNLLDMQYF; DNA: TGTGCCAGCAGTCGTACAGGGAACCTATTGGACATGCAGTACTTC; V: TRBV11-2; size: -; J: TRBJ2-7; D: -; length: 15
CDR3: CASSPGLAGGEQFF; DNA: TGCGCCAGCAGCCCGGGACTAGCGGGAGGTGAGCAGTTCTTC; V: TRBV10-1; size: -; J: TRBJ2-1; D: TRBD2; length: 14
CDR3: CASNLDSPAEKLFF; DNA: TGTGCCAGCAACCTAGACAGTCCTGCTGAAAAACTGTTTTTT; V: TRBV2; size: -; J: TRBJ1-4; D: -; length: 14
CDR3: CASSSTGGHYGYTF; DNA: TGTGCCAGCAGCTCGACAGGGGGCCACTATGGCTACACCTTC; V: TRBV5-4; size: -; J: TRBJ1-2; D: TRBD1; length: 14
CDR3: CASMRVPTGEASTDTQYF; DNA: TGTGCCAGCATGCGGGTTCCGACAGGCGAGGCCAGCACAGATACGCAGTATTTT; V: TRBV7-8; size: -; J: TRBJ2-3; D: -; length: 18
CDR3: CASSLVGTGAYNSPLHF; DNA: TGCGCCAGCAGCTTGGTTGGGACAGGGGCCTATAATTCACCCCTCCACTTT; V: TRBV5-1; size: -; J: TRBJ1-6; D: TRBD1; length: 17
CDR3: CASSPRGAGWGEQYF; DNA: TGTGCCAGCAGCCCCCGGGGCGCGGGATGGGGCGAGCAGTACTTC; V: TRBV6-6; size: -; J: TRBJ2-7; D: -; length: 15
CDR3: CASSYSIGSSYNEQFF; DNA: TGTGCCAGCAGTTACTCTATCGGGAGCTCCTACAATGAGCAGTTCTTC; V: TRBV6-6; size: -; J: TRBJ2-1; D: -; length: 16
CDR3: CASSQDPLIPRDTRDEQFF; DNA: TGCGCCAGCAGCCAAGATCCCCTAATCCCTAGGGACACCCGGGATGAGCAGTTCTTC; V: TRBV4-1; size: -; J: TRBJ2-1; D: -; length: 19
CDR3: CASSYLGRGYYVEQYF; DNA: TGTGCTAGCAGCTACCTGGGCAGGGGATACTACGTAGAGCAGTACTTC; V: TRBV7-7; size: -; J: TRBJ2-7; D: -; length: 16
CDR3: CASSIDEGGNADTQYF; DNA: TGTGCCAGTAGTATAGATGAAGGGGGTAATGCAGATACGCAGTATTTT; V: TRBV19; size: -; J: TRBJ2-3; D: -; length: 16
CDR3: CATSRDRYSGREQFF; DNA: TGTGCCACCAGCAGAGACAGGTATAGCGGTCGTGAGCAGTTCTTC; V: TRBV15; size: once; J: TRBJ2-1; D: -; length: 15
CDR3: CASSPNTGTGGIDTQYF; DNA: TGTGCCAGCAGCCCTAACACCGGGACAGGGGGCATCGATACGCAGTATTTT; V: TRBV11-2; size: -; J: TRBJ2-3; D: TRBD1; length: 17
CDR3: CASSVEGQGAQGYTF; DNA: TGTGCCAGCAGCGTAGAAGGGCAGGGGGCGCAGGGCTACACCTTC; V: TRBV9; size: -; J: TRBJ1-2; D: TRBD1; length: 15
CDR3: CASRGLAGANTGELFF; DNA: TGTGCCAGCAGAGGACTAGCGGGGGCCAACACCGGGGAGCTGTTTTTT; V: TRBV2; size: -; J: TRBJ2-2; D: TRBD2; length: 16
CDR3: CASSQATGTTGELFF; DNA: TGTGCCAGCAGCCAAGCGACAGGGACCACCGGGGAGCTGTTTTTT; V: TRBV14; size: -; J: TRBJ2-2; D: TRBD1; length: 15
CDR3: CASSPRTSGGTDTQYF; DNA: TGTGCCAGCTCACCCCGGACTAGCGGGGGCACAGATACGCAGTATTTT; V: TRBV18; size: -; J: TRBJ2-3; D: TRBD2; length: 16
CDR3: CASISDRGSLEQYF; DNA: TGTGCCAGCATATCCGACAGGGGTTCCCTCGAGCAGTACTTC; V: TRBV11-3; size: -; J: TRBJ2-7; D: TRBD1; length: 14
CDR3: CASSQGAFATSGNTIYF; DNA: TGTGCCAGCAGCCAAGGGGCCTTCGCAACCTCTGGAAACACCATATATTTT; V: TRBV3-1/TRBV3-2; size: -; J: TRBJ1-3; D: -; length: 17
CDR3: CASSGGDTEAFF; DNA: TGTGCCAGCAGTGGAGGGGACACTGAAGCTTTCTTT; V: TRBV12-3/TRBV12-4; size: -; J: TRBJ1-1; D: -; length: 12
CDR3: CASSKAPYLDQPQHF; DNA: TGTGCCAGCAGTAAAGCCCCGTACTTGGATCAGCCCCAGCATTTT; V: TRBV6-2/TRBV6-3; size: -; J: TRBJ1-5; D: -; length: 15
CDR3: CASSYKRGSYGYTF; DNA: TGTGCCAGCAGCTACAAACGGGGATCCTATGGCTACACCTTC; V: TRBV7-8; size: -; J: TRBJ1-2; D: -; length: 14